This T cell receptor (beta chain) came from a study of identical twins. The authors used template switching to add a universal primer site and gave cDNA unique molecular identifiers. TCRdb analysed the 5' RACE reads with MiXCR anew, one entry per CDR3 protein. The table has around 1.7 million distinct CDR3 sequences, less than 40% seen once. In this sample, this clonotype turned up a few times. No antigen is known for it. Study results and caveats: Among beta out-of-frame sequences, excess sharing between twins appeared weaker. Instead of following the same donors, the conclusions were based on cross-sectional statistical analysis.

In germline, CDR1 is MGHDK, CDR2 SYGVNS. Trimming left V 3 bases short and J 1 base short, with 15 bases between. The CDR3 has 16 residues. Sequenced sample: cord blood. The chain couples TRBV25-1 to TRBJ1-1; no clear D gene. The sequence derives from a newborn girl in good health. The CDR3 loop reads CASSEEVGSRNTEAFF. Written as DNA, the CDR3 is TGTGCCAGCAGTGAGGAGGTCGGATCAAGGAACACTGAAGCTTTCTTT. The variable domain in full, with the rest retrieved from reference TRBV25-1 and TRBJ1-1, is EADIYQTPRYLVIGTGKKITLECSQTMGHDKMYWYQQDPGMELHLIHYSYGVNSTEKGDLSSESTVSRIRTEHFPLTLESARPSHTSQYLCASSEEVGSRNTEAFFGQGTRLTVV.